This T cell receptor (beta chain) was sequenced in a study of cytomegalovirus exposure and HLA in healthy donors. Study outcomes and limitations: According to a subsequent analysis, TCR clusters identified in the first cohort showed a tendency to co-occur across the roughly 120 validation repertoires. High sensitivity and specificity were reportedly achieved when the classifier diagnosed cytomegalovirus status. As confirmed in vitro, a few CMV-associated chains were specific for CMV antigens. The study designated 150 or so TCR beta chains cytomegalovirus-associated.

As to this clone: Its antigen remains unknown.

The assay was immunoSEQ multiplex PCR, and TCRdb's table has in-frame clones only and misses some. Here the sample spans some 60,000 clones, approximately 96% being singletons. This CDR3 comprises 13 residues. V was cut by 5 bases and J by 5 bases, with 13 bases left in between. Germline V gene lookup returns CDR1 SGHTA and CDR2 FQGNSA. The sample consisted of PBMCs. This chain connects TRBV7-2 to TRBJ2-7; perhaps TRBD2 as D (6 bases). This receptor was taken from a man in his late teens or twenties in good health and CMV-seropositive. The CDR3 DNA follows: TGTGCCAGCAGCAAGGGACTGTATGACGAGCAGTACTTC. This codes for CASSKGLYDEQYF.